This T cell receptor (beta chain) was retrieved from a study of blood T cell repertoires in COVID-19. The V gene lost 4 bases and the J gene lost 7 bases, with 23 bases spanning the gap. Germline CDR1 reads SGHDT; CDR2 reads YYEEEE. The CDR3 is 16 residues long. Some clones are missing from TCRdb's copy, which holds only in-frame ones; the method was immunoSEQ multiplex PCR. Here the sample spans about 220,000 clones, less than 90% being singletons. The sequence was obtained from a woman aged 30 to 39 who had recovered from COVID-19. J is TRBJ1-1 and V is TRBV5-6; D is unresolved. The sequencing input was PBMCs or T cells enriched from blood (not recorded which). The CDR3 DNA reads as TGTGCCAGCAGCAATAGCAATCGAGCCAGACGAATTGAAGCTTTCTTT. Its protein product is CASSNSNRARRIEAFF. The whole variable domain, filled in from reference TRBV5-6 and TRBJ1-1, reads DAGVTQSPTHLIKTRGQQVTLRCSPKSGHDTVSWYQQALGQGPQFIFQYYEEEERQRGNFPDRFSGHQFPNYSSELNVNALLLGDSALYLCASSNSNRARRIEAFFGQGTRLTVV.